Each of the 8 T cell receptor beta chains below was sequenced from the same sample in a study of cytomegalovirus exposure and HLA in healthy donors. This PCR relied on a set of 60 Vbeta primers and 13 Jbeta primers. Using immunoSEQ multiplex PCR, the repertoire was profiled, and TCRdb retains in-frame clones only, with some absent. This table has some 130,000 clones, 65% to 80% appearing once. Sequencing was done on a sample of PBMCs. The receptors shown here come from a woman aged 18-30 years in good health and CMV-seronegative.

V is TRBV6-5 and J is TRBJ2-3; TRBD2 matches 10 bases. This CDR3 contains 15 residues. Trimming cost V 5 bases and J 2 bases; bases outside gene matches: 4. Germline V lookup: CDR1 MNHEY, CDR2 SVGAGI. CDR3 nucleotides: TGTGCCAGCAGTCCTAGCGGGAGTCTCACAGATACGCAGTATTTT. Protein sequence: CASSPSGSLTDTQYF.

The CDR3 loop is CATSRGKDTNEQFF. The CDR3 DNA reads TGTGCCACCAGCAGAGGCAAAGACACCAATGAGCAGTTCTTC. This rearrangement joins TRBV15 to TRBJ2-1; D not certain. The germline V and J ends were trimmed by 1 base and 6 bases, with 10 bases remaining between them. The CDR3 has 14 residues. The germline V gene has CDR1 LNHNV and CDR2 YYDKDF (reference sequence).

The chain carries TRBV6-1 and TRBJ2-1; 11 bases line up with TRBD2. V lost 4 bases to trimming and J lost 6 bases; unmatched junction nucleotides: 5. The germline gives CDR1 MNHNS, CDR2 SASEGT. The CDR3 has 15 residues. The CDR3: CASSVLAGGGNEQFF. CDR3 nucleotide sequence: TGTGCCAGCAGTGTCCTAGCGGGGGGAGGCAATGAGCAGTTCTTC.

The V call is TRBV20-1, the J call TRBJ1-4; unclear D gene. Germline lookup yields CDR1 DFQATT and CDR2 SNEGSKA (reference sequence). This CDR3 region has 11 residues. Trimming removed 5 bases from V and 8 bases from J, with 9 bases in between. The CDR3: CSASPREKLFF. CDR3 bases: TGCAGTGCTTCTCCTAGGGAAAAACTGTTTTTT.

This clone was observed a single time. The chain recombines TRBV6-1 with TRBJ2-7; tentatively, D is TRBD2 (6 bases). Trimming stripped 8 bases from V and 12 bases from J, with 14 bases between. This CDR3 has 10 residues. Germline V lookup: CDR1 MNHNS, CDR2 SASEGT. CDR3 in DNA: TGTGCCAGCGGGGATATAGCGGTGTACTTC. Translating gives CASGDIAVYF.

This clone showed up just once. In DNA, the CDR3 is TGTGCCAGCGGGGAGGGAGGAAGGGGCTACACCTTC. Translating gives CASGEGGRGYTF. The rearrangement joins TRBV6-5 to TRBJ1-2, with D hard to call. The germline V gene encodes CDR1 MNHEY and CDR2 SVGAGI. The CDR3 is made up of 12 amino acids. Trimming shortened V by 8 bases and J by 8 bases, and 15 bases separated the two germline ends.

The J gene is TRBJ1-3, the V gene TRBV7-9; D call uncertain. Germline assignment: CDR1 SEHNR and CDR2 FQNEAQ (reference sequence). The CDR3 has 15 residues. Trimming left V 6 bases short and J 1 base short, with 13 bases between. Here the CDR3 reads CASRAGLESGNTIYF. CDR3 coding DNA: TGTGCCAGCAGGGCGGGGTTAGAGTCTGGAAACACCATATATTTT.

The chain employs TRBV7-9 and TRBJ2-3, with D possibly TRBD2 on 6 matching bases. The CDR3 covers 14 residues. Trimming pared 1 base from V and 4 bases from J, leaving 9 bases between. Per germline, CDR1 SEHNR and CDR2 FQNEAQ (reference sequence). CDR3 region: CASSLGGEPDTQYF. The CDR3 nucleotides are TGTGCCAGCAGCTTAGGGGGGGAGCCAGATACGCAGTATTTT.